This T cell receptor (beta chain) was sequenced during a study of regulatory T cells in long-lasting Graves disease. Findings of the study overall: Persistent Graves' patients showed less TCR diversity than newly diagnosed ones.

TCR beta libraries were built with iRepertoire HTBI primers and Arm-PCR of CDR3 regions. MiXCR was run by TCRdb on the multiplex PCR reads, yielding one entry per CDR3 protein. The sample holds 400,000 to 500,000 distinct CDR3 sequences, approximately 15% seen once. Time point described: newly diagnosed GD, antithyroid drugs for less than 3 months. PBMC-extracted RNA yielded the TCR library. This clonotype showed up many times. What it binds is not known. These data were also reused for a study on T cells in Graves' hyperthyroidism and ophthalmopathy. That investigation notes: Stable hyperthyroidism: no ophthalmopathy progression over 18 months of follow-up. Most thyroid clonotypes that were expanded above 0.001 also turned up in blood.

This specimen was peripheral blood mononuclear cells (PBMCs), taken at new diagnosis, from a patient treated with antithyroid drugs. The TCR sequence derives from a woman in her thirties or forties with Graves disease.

The CDR3 region has the DNA TGCAGTGCTCCGACACGGAACACCGGGGAGCTGTTTTTT. It is translated as CSAPTRNTGELFF. This chain links TRBV20-1 with TRBJ2-2; D remains unclear. The germline gives CDR1 DFQATT, CDR2 SNEGSKA (reference sequence). This CDR3 has 13 residues. Trimming removed 5 bases from V and 1 base from J, with 8 bases in between.